This TCR beta chain came from a study of CD8+ T cells in alopecia areata. Overall study context: Grafting placed skin from approximately 6-12-month-old C3H/HeJ donors with spontaneous alopecia onto approximately 7-11-week-old female C3H/HeJ mice. Study-level results: Scalp samples also contribute reads from the resident alphabeta T cells found in normal skin. Clonality was higher in lesional than normal scalp, especially in alopecia totalis/universalis. Although TCR sharing was seen in mice, sharing across patients was less clear, possibly for HLA-related reasons.

RNA extraction and reverse transcription yielded cDNA as sequencing template. The method was immunoSEQ multiplex PCR; TCRdb's version includes in-frame clones alone and lacks a portion of them. The counts give 200,000 to 300,000 clones, none of them seen only once; roughly 1.2% is held by the top ten. Losses at the gene ends were 2 bases for V and 0 bases for J; bases not matched to a gene: 2. Germline assignment: CDR1 NNHDY and CDR2 SYVADS. CDR3 length: 16 amino acids. Concerning this clone: Antigen specificity is unknown. Gene names and germline match the mouse. Coverage ceases 3 residues before the CDR3 finishes, and the germline J gene fills in the end.

Cells from pooled cutaneous lymph nodes were sorted by CD4, CD8alpha, NKG2D, NKG2ACE and other markers. The sequence came from a C3H/HeJ mouse with alopecia areata. Strain haplotype at MHC: H2-k. The chain is built from TRBV13-3 and TRBJ1-6, with 7 positions matching TRBD1. TRBJ1-6 is an ORF, with its function uncertain. Sequencing was done on a sample of CD4+ T cells sorted from a lymph node. CDR3 sequence: CASSEEGASYNSPLYF. Partial CDR3 DNA: TGTGCCAGCAGTGAAGAGGGGGCTTCCTATAATTCGCCC.